The rows below give T cell receptor beta chains drawn from one sample of a study of naive and memory T cell subsets. TCRdb re-called the UMI-ligation and nested PCR reads through MiXCR, storing one row per CDR3 protein. Seen here are about 150,000 distinct CDR3 sequences, under 25% observed once, and the top ten hold 0.095% to 0.12%. Material for sequencing was naive CD4+ T cells from blood. These receptor sequences come from a human donor in good health. CDR3s include the opening cysteine and the closing phenylalanine or tryptophan. A D gene is named only where the DNA matches it firmly. Expanded clones are given a class, and other clones once, few, many or no size at all.

TRBD2,TRBJ2-7,TRBV20-1,few,TGCAGTGCGAATCCTGGGACTAGCGGGAGCTTCCACGAGCAGTACTTC,CSANPGTSGSFHEQYF
.,TRBJ2-3,TRBV29-1,many,TGCAGCGTTGAGAGCGGCACAGATACGCAGTATTTT,CSVESGTDTQYF
TRBD2,TRBJ2-1,TRBV19,few,TGTGCCAGTAGCCTACTAGCGGGAGGGGACAATGAGCAGTTCTTC,CASSLLAGGDNEQFF
.,TRBJ2-5,TRBV19,.,TGTGCCAGTAGTCACGCGCTGGTGGGGCCTCCCCAGGGGACCCAGTACTTC,CASSHALVGPPQGTQYF
.,TRBJ1-1,TRBV20-1,few,TGCAGTGCTGGGGGGAGGCAGCAAGCTTTCTTT,CSAGGRQQAFF
TRBD2,TRBJ2-1,TRBV5-6,few,TGTGCCAGCACGGGGAGGGAGTACAATGAGCAGTTCTTC,CASTGREYNEQFF
.,TRBJ1-5,TRBV30,.,TGTGCCTGGAGTACGTCTGGGCCCCAGCATTTT,CAWSTSGPQHF
.,TRBJ2-1,TRBV28,.,TGTGCCAGCACGACAGGTTTTCCGCCGTACAATGAGCAGTTCTTC,CASTTGFPPYNEQFF
.,TRBJ2-1,TRBV4-1,few,TGCGCCAGCAGCCACCAGGGTTCTTACAATGAGCAGTTCTTC,CASSHQGSYNEQFF
.,TRBJ1-6,TRBV12-3/TRBV12-4,few,TGTGCCAGCAGTTCGGGGGGTGTGAATTCACCCCTCCACTTT,CASSSGGVNSPLHF
.,TRBJ2-1,TRBV11-2,many,TGTGCCAGCAGCTTAGTTTTCAGCCGCAATGAGCAGTTCTTC,CASSLVFSRNEQFF
.,TRBJ2-7,TRBV18,many,TGTGCCAGCTCACACAGGGTTGGCGAGCAGTACTTC,CASSHRVGEQYF
TRBD1,TRBJ2-7,TRBV12-3/TRBV12-4,.,TGTGCCAGCACCCCGGGACAGGGGCGCTACGAGCAGTACTTC,CASTPGQGRYEQYF
.,TRBJ1-1,TRBV5-1,.,TGCGCCAGCAGCCCCGTTCCGAACACTGAAGCTTTCTTT,CASSPVPNTEAFF
.,TRBJ2-1,TRBV2,.,TGTGCCAGCAGTGAGTTGATGGCAGCTAACTACAATGAGCAGTTCTTC,CASSELMAANYNEQFF
TRBD2,TRBJ2-4,TRBV10-2,few,TGCGCCAGCAGTGAGAGCGGGGGGCGGAACATTCAGTACTTC,CASSESGGRNIQYF
TRBD1,TRBJ2-7,TRBV20-1,.,TGCAGTGCTAGAGATTGGGGACAGGGGGAGTCCTACGAGCAGTACTTC,CSARDWGQGESYEQYF
.,TRBJ1-2,TRBV20-1,few,TGCAGTGCTAGAGTGAGGACAGTCAATGGAAACTATGGCTACACCTTC,CSARVRTVNGNYGYTF
TRBD1,TRBJ1-2,TRBV12-3/TRBV12-4,.,TGTGCCAGCAGGGCAGAAAGGGACAGCTATGGCTACACCTTC,CASRAERDSYGYTF
.,TRBJ1-1,TRBV9,.,TGTGCCAGCAGCCCCACAGGGTATGGTGAAGCTTTCTTT,CASSPTGYGEAFF
.,TRBJ2-1,TRBV18,many,TGTGCCAGCTCACCACGACTAGGGGTCCAGTTCTTC,CASSPRLGVQFF
TRBD1,TRBJ2-7,TRBV9,many,TGTGCCAGCAGCTTCCGGGACAGGGGCTCCTACGAGCAGTACTTC,CASSFRDRGSYEQYF
.,TRBJ1-5,TRBV12-3/TRBV12-4,few,TGTGCCAGCAGTTTATCCCTCGGAGGGCAGGGGATACAGCCCCAGCATTTT,CASSLSLGGQGIQPQHF
.,TRBJ2-1,TRBV6-5,.,TGTGCCAGCATTACCCGTGGGAATGAGCAGTTCTTC,CASITRGNEQFF
TRBD2,TRBJ2-7,TRBV12-3/TRBV12-4,many,TGTGCCAGCAGTCCCCGGCGGGAGGTTAACTACGAGCAGTACTTC,CASSPRREVNYEQYF
.,TRBJ2-1,TRBV12-3/TRBV12-4,many,TGTGCCAGCAGTCTTGGGGGTGAGCAGTTCTTC,CASSLGGEQFF
.,TRBJ2-5,TRBV5-1,.,TGCGCCAGCAGCGGGGGTAGGCAAGAGACCCAGTACTTC,CASSGGRQETQYF
.,TRBJ2-3,TRBV1,.,TGCACCAGCAGCCAAGATGTAGGCCAGCTTAACCTGACAGATACGCAGTATTTT,CTSSQDVGQLNLTDTQYF
TRBD1,TRBJ2-7,TRBV5-1,many,TGCGCCAGCAGCCCCCGGACAGGGGACGAGCAGTACTTC,CASSPRTGDEQYF
.,TRBJ1-5,TRBV28,.,TGTGCCAGCAGTTCAACAGGGACTATTAGCAATCAGCCCCAGCATTTT,CASSSTGTISNQPQHF
.,TRBJ2-5,TRBV20-1,few,TGCAGTGCTAGAGCTCGCACGGGAGTGGAAGAGACCCAGTACTTC,CSARARTGVEETQYF
TRBD1,TRBJ1-2,TRBV4-1,few,TGCGCCAGCAGCCAAGTCCAGGGGGATTATGGCTACACCTTC,CASSQVQGDYGYTF
.,TRBJ2-7,TRBV12-3/TRBV12-4,.,TGTGCCAGCAGTTTGCACAGGCAGGGCGAGCAGTACTTC,CASSLHRQGEQYF
TRBD1,TRBJ2-3,TRBV2,.,TGTGCCAGCAGGGGCCCGGGACAGGGTCCCTTTGTTACAGATACGCAGTATTTT,CASRGPGQGPFVTDTQYF
.,TRBJ2-1,TRBV5-1,.,TGCGCCAGCAGCTTGATAGGAGGGCCCGGCGAGCAGTTCTTC,CASSLIGGPGEQFF
TRBD1,TRBJ1-2,TRBV5-4,.,TGTGCCAGCAGCAAGACCGGGACAGGGCCGTATGGCTACACCTTC,CASSKTGTGPYGYTF
TRBD2,TRBJ2-3,TRBV19,many,TGTGCCAGTAGTACCCTAGCGGGAGTTACAGATACGCAGTATTTT,CASSTLAGVTDTQYF
.,TRBJ2-1,TRBV10-1,.,TGCGCCAGCAGCTATCGACCAGACAATGAGCAGTTCTTC,CASSYRPDNEQFF
.,TRBJ2-7,TRBV5-1,few,TGCGCCAGCAGCTCTCCTAGCTACGAGCAGTACTTC,CASSSPSYEQYF
.,TRBJ1-1,TRBV7-9,.,TGTGCCAGCAGCTTAGCGGCGGCGAACACTGAAGCTTTCTTT,CASSLAAANTEAFF
.,TRBJ2-1,TRBV11-3,.,TGTGCCAGCAGCCCCCGAGGGGGCGGGAGCCTCTCCTACAATGAGCAGTTCTTC,CASSPRGGGSLSYNEQFF
.,TRBJ2-3,TRBV6-1,many,TGTGCCAGCAGTGAGGTCTCCCCTGGCACAGATACGCAGTATTTT,CASSEVSPGTDTQYF
.,TRBJ2-7,TRBV3-1,many,TGTGCCAGCAGCCAAACCGGGACACATAGCTACGAGCAGTACTTC,CASSQTGTHSYEQYF
.,TRBJ2-7,TRBV12-3/TRBV12-4,few,TGTGCCAGCAATTTCCGGGGAGCGACCTACGAGCAGTACTTC,CASNFRGATYEQYF
.,TRBJ2-6,TRBV7-9,.,TGTGCCAGCAGCTTTGCGCCTACTGGGGCCAACGTCCTGACTTTC,CASSFAPTGANVLTF
.,TRBJ1-1,TRBV14,few,TGTGCCAGCAGCCAAAAGGGGAACACTGAAGCTTTCTTT,CASSQKGNTEAFF
.,TRBJ2-3,TRBV20-1,few,TGCAGTGCTAGGGAGCTTCCAATGCGGGGGCACACAGATACGCAGTATTTT,CSARELPMRGHTDTQYF
.,TRBJ1-1,TRBV28,few,TGTGCCAGCAGGGAAGGGTGGAACACTGAAGCTTTCTTT,CASREGWNTEAFF
.,TRBJ2-7,TRBV7-2,few,TGTGCCAGCAGCCACCTTAAGGGAATGGTATTCGGGCTATCCTCCTACGAGCAGTACTTC,CASSHLKGMVFGLSSYEQYF
TRBD1,TRBJ1-2,TRBV29-1,few,TGCAGCGTCGGGACAGGGGCGCTTAACTATGGCTACACCTTC,CSVGTGALNYGYTF
.,TRBJ2-1,TRBV20-1,few,TGCAGTGCTAGAAGTGGGAGGTCCCCATACAATGAGCAGTTCTTC,CSARSGRSPYNEQFF
.,TRBJ2-3,TRBV29-1,.,TGCAGCGTTGGACACACCACAGATACGCAGTATTTT,CSVGHTTDTQYF